The 14 T cell receptor beta chains given below trace back to one sample, sequenced in a study of OX40 agonist ivuxolimab in advanced cancers. Clones were sequenced by immunoSEQ multiplex PCR, and TCRdb holds only the in-frame ones, with some missing. The sample gives more than 50,000 clones, roughly nine tenths of which show up once; 2% to 2.5% is in the top ten. The source was CD4+ or CD8+ T cells sorted from blood, collected in a trial of the OX40 agonist ivuxolimab. Receptors were obtained from an adult with an advanced solid tumor such as melanoma, head and neck, liver or kidney cancer.

The chain recombines TRBV6-1 with TRBJ2-1, with unresolved D. V lost 6 bases and J lost 0, with 12 bases in between. Germline CDR1 reads MNHNS; CDR2 reads SASEGT. The CDR3 is 15 amino acids. The CDR3 DNA is TGTGCCAGCAGGAGGTCTCCAAGCTCCTACAATGAGCAGTTCTTC. It yields the protein CASRRSPSSYNEQFF.

The V gene is TRBV10-2, the J gene TRBJ2-1; unclear D gene. V was clipped by 3 bases and J by 7 bases, with 7 bases between them. This CDR3 spans 12 amino acids. Germline V gives CDR1 WSHSY, CDR2 SAAADI. The CDR3 DNA sequence: TGCGCCAGCAGTGACTTCCCAAATGAGCAGTTCTTC. As protein: CASSDFPNEQFF.

The V gene is TRBV28, the J gene TRBJ1-5; D is possibly TRBD1 (6 bases). Trimming shortened V by 5 bases and J by 8 bases, and 19 bases separated the two germline ends. Per germline, CDR1 MDHEN and CDR2 SYDVKM. The CDR3 covers 15 residues. The CDR3 protein is CASSRGGQAFEPQHF. In DNA, the CDR3 is TGTGCCAGCAGTCGGGGGGGGCAGGCGTTCGAGCCCCAGCATTTT.

The chain has TRBV18 and TRBJ1-5; TRBD1 agrees at 10 bases. CDR3 length equals 20 residues. The J segment lost 2 bases and the V segment lost 1 base, leaving 14 bases of the junction unmatched. The germline gives CDR1 KGHSH, CDR2 LQKENI. CDR3 sequence: CASSPRQGALSEEGNQPQHF. The CDR3 bases are TGTGCCAGCTCACCACGACAGGGGGCTTTGTCTGAGGAGGGCAATCAGCCCCAGCATTTT.

The chain carries TRBV28 and TRBJ1-1, with D perhaps matching TRBD1 (5 bases). CDR3 length equals 15 residues. V was pared by 4 bases and J by 1 base, with 13 bases between. Germline-derived CDR1 and CDR2 are MDHEN and SYDVKM. CDR3 sequence (DNA): TGTGCCAGCAGTTCCCCCTGGGGGTGGAACACTGAAGCTTTCTTT. Translating it yields CASSSPWGWNTEAFF.

The rearrangement links TRBV29-1 to TRBJ1-5; TRBD1 might be the D (6 bases). Germline V gives CDR1 SQVTM, CDR2 ANQGSEA. This CDR3 contains 13 residues. The CDR3 reads CSVQGGSNQPQHF. In nucleotides, the CDR3 is TGCAGTGTACAGGGAGGGAGCAATCAGCCCCAGCATTTT.

This sequence joins TRBV27 and TRBJ1-4; D remains unclear. Trimming shortened V by 6 bases and J by 11 bases, and 10 bases separated the two germline ends. The CDR3 is 11 residues long. Germline V gives CDR1 MNHEY, CDR2 SMNVEV (reference sequence). The CDR3 DNA reads TGTGCCAGCAGCGAGAGTGGGAAACTGTTTTTT. Translating it yields CASSESGKLFF.

The chain recombines TRBV28 with TRBJ2-3; the match to TRBD1 covers 9 bases. Per germline, CDR1 MDHEN and CDR2 SYDVKM. There are 18 residues in the CDR3. V shed 6 bases and J 4 bases; nucleotides not matched to a gene: 17. The CDR3 sequence: CASSEIRQGGSGADTQYF. The DNA for the CDR3 is TGTGCCAGCAGCGAAATAAGACAGGGGGGGTCCGGGGCAGATACGCAGTATTTT.

The chain links TRBV7-6 to TRBJ2-1, with a possible D match to TRBD1 (6 bases). Germline CDR1 SGHVS, CDR2 FNYEAQ. The V end was cut by 8 bases, the J end by 0 bases, with 14 bases between. The length of the CDR3 is 15 residues. CDR3 sequence: CASGPGTSSYNEQFF. The CDR3 DNA reads TGTGCCAGCGGTCCCGGGACATCCTCCTACAATGAGCAGTTCTTC.

V is TRBV5-4 and J is TRBJ2-1; 12 nucleotides agree with TRBD1. Per the germline V gene, CDR1 is SGHNT and CDR2 is YYREEE (reference sequence). With 5 bases clipped from V and 0 bases from J, the junction kept 12 bases outside the gene matches. This CDR3 region has 19 residues. CDR3 in DNA: TGTGCCAGCAGGACCGGGACAGGGGGCTTCCATAGCTCCTACAATGAGCAGTTCTTC. Protein product: CASRTGTGGFHSSYNEQFF.

The chain recombines TRBV28 with TRBJ2-7; D unresolved. Germline V CDR1 and CDR2: MDHEN, SYDVKM. V was cut by 6 bases and J by 2 bases, with 11 bases left in between. This CDR3 is built from 13 residues. DNA for the CDR3: TGTGCCAGCAGCCTTCGACACACCTACGAGCAGTACTTC. Translating gives CASSLRHTYEQYF.

This clone turned up a few times. The V gene is TRBV7-6, the J gene TRBJ1-3; the D is unclear. CDR1 is SGHVS, CDR2 FNYEAQ, per germline. V lost 1 base, J lost 0 bases, and 10 bases lay in between. The CDR3 spans 16 residues. The chain's CDR3 is CASSLGAASSGNTIYF. In DNA, the CDR3 is TGTGCCAGCAGCTTAGGGGCGGCAAGCTCTGGAAACACCATATATTTT.

This chain links TRBV14 with TRBJ1-2; possibly TRBD1 for D (6 bases). The germline V gene encodes CDR1 SGHDN and CDR2 FVKESK. This CDR3 has 14 residues. V dropped 4 bases and J dropped 13 bases, with 22 bases sitting between them. Written as DNA, the CDR3 is TGTGCCAGCAGCCGGAACGAGGGGGATAGGCCTTCCACCTTC. Translating it yields CASSRNEGDRPSTF.

This chain uses TRBV7-8 with TRBJ2-3, with TRBD2 matching over 9 bases. The V gene end was trimmed by 5 bases and the J gene end by 4 bases; junction bases not matched to a gene: 10. The germline CDR1 and CDR2 sequences are SGHVS and FQNEAQ. CDR3 length: 16 amino acids. CDR3 amino acids: CASSQGTSTLADTQYF. The CDR3 DNA follows: TGTGCCAGCAGCCAAGGGACTAGCACGTTGGCAGATACGCAGTATTTT. Full variable domain (missing parts from reference TRBV7-8 and TRBJ2-3): GAGVSQSPRYKVAKRGQDVALRCDPISGHVSLFWYQQALGQGPEFLTYFQNEAQLDKSGLPSDRFFAERPEGSVSTLKIQRTQQEDSAVYLCASSQGTSTLADTQYFGPGTRLTVL.